Listed below are T cell receptor beta chains from one sample, sequenced in a study of Ad26.COV2.S vaccination and SARS-CoV-2 variants. Libraries were prepared by immunoSEQ multiplex PCR; TCRdb keeps only in-frame clonotypes and omits some of them. There are some 480,000 clones in the sample; roughly 89% occur only once, and 10% to 15% lies in the top ten. This specimen consisted of peripheral blood, obtained in a trial of Ad26.COV2.S vaccine versus placebo. The origin of the receptors is a person aged 18-65 years who received the Ad26.COV2.S COVID-19 vaccine or a placebo. The conserved cysteine and the conserved F or W are not part of the CDR3 here.

V: TRBV28
J: TRBJ1-6
CDR3: ASSFVGSGSPLH

V: TRBV9
J: TRBJ1-1
CDR3: ASSVAPGGTEAF

V: TRBV4-2
J: TRBJ1-1
CDR3: ASSPRGTSYRAF

V: TRBV2
J: TRBJ1-6
CDR3: ASSEDSYNSPLH

V: TRBV6-2/TRBV6-3
J: TRBJ2-2
CDR3: ASSKTIAQTGELF

V: TRBV6-6
J: TRBJ2-3
CDR3: ASSFLAGGCTDTQY

V: TRBV4-3
J: TRBJ2-3
CDR3: ASSQEGSGYTDTQY

V: TRBV18
J: TRBJ1-5
CDR3: ASSTGGNQPQH

V: TRBV6-5
J: TRBJ2-7
CDR3: ASSYSDHNYEQY

V: TRBV7-9
J: TRBJ1-4
CDR3: ASSPGAAEKLF

V: TRBV29-1
J: TRBJ1-2
CDR3: SVGDSEYGYT

V: TRBV2
J: TRBJ2-2
CDR3: ATRGTSGRTGELF

V: TRBV28
J: TRBJ2-7
CDR3: ASSFSTSGEQY

V: TRBV6-4
J: TRBJ2-1
CDR3: ASSEGGTPYNEQF

V: TRBV7-8
J: TRBJ2-7
CDR3: ASRPLRDRDHGEQY

V: TRBV28
J: TRBJ1-3
CDR3: ASKGVLLGNTIY

V: TRBV28
J: TRBJ1-5
CDR3: ASSWEGSNQPQH

V: TRBV15
J: TRBJ2-5
CDR3: ATSREPGSIETQY

V: TRBV7-2
J: TRBJ2-7
CDR3: ASSLRPGPYEQY

V: TRBV7-3
J: TRBJ2-1
CDR3: ASSFTSGSGNEQF

V: TRBV9
J: TRBJ2-2
CDR3: ASSVSGQGITGELF

V: TRBV7-2
J: TRBJ2-2
CDR3: ASSLGLPGELF

V: TRBV28
J: TRBJ2-7
CDR3: ASSFDRRAGGSSYEQY

V: TRBV6-1
J: TRBJ2-5
CDR3: ASGPSAETQY

V: TRBV11-2
J: TRBJ2-2
CDR3: ASSLRGQRTGELF

V: TRBV7-6
J: TRBJ1-2
CDR3: ASSLQRTSS

V: TRBV27
J: TRBJ1-1
CDR3: ASSLRDRGNTEAF

V: TRBV9
J: TRBJ2-1
CDR3: ASSVAGGRIGYNEQF

V: TRBV14
J: TRBJ2-7
CDR3: ASSQGVLSYEQY

V: TRBV19
J: TRBJ1-2
CDR3: ASLRDGGYT

V: TRBV4-3
J: TRBJ2-5
CDR3: ASSQDRGAGETQY

V: TRBV29-1
J: TRBJ2-2
CDR3: SVRIAANTGELF

V: TRBV27
J: TRBJ2-7
CDR3: ASSLSSGSYEQY

V: TRBV28
J: TRBJ1-1
CDR3: ASCEGTGVTEAF

V: TRBV9
J: TRBJ1-6
CDR3: ASSASAGGAYSPLH

V: TRBV11-2
J: TRBJ2-1
CDR3: ASSLGREGPYNEQF

V: TRBV13
J: TRBJ2-7
CDR3: ASSLPTTDEQY

V: TRBV24-1
J: TRBJ2-7
CDR3: ATSQSGGGSEQY

V: TRBV7-2
J: TRBJ2-7
CDR3: ASRTGAYEQY

V: TRBV29-1
J: TRBJ2-7
CDR3: SVEWRGGPEQY

V: TRBV10-3
J: TRBJ2-2
CDR3: AIKVDRSRTGELF

V: TRBV6-1
J: TRBJ1-6
CDR3: ASSEASQGVGSPLH

V: TRBV7-9
J: TRBJ1-1
CDR3: ASSFPGTGVPEAF

V: TRBV3-1/TRBV3-2
J: TRBJ1-1
CDR3: ASSPLRGVVPEAF

V: TRBV28
J: TRBJ1-6
CDR3: ASSPNIARSPLH

V: TRBV9
J: TRBJ2-3
CDR3: ASSVAPLVDRFAQTDTQY

V: TRBV10-1
J: TRBJ2-7
CDR3: ASSELNRGRPYEQY

V: TRBV28
J: TRBJ2-1
CDR3: ASSLSGPSSYNEQF

V: TRBV24-1
J: TRBJ2-2
CDR3: ATSDFGLGNTGELF

V: TRBV29-1
J: TRBJ1-5
CDR3: SVEEGGQPQH

V: TRBV11-1
J: TRBJ2-1
CDR3: ASSFYLGDNEQF

V: TRBV28
J: TRBJ1-2
CDR3: ASKDNYYGYT

V: TRBV7-2
J: TRBJ2-3
CDR3: ASSLGGLADTQY

V: TRBV5-4
J: TRBJ2-1
CDR3: ASSQREGRTYNEQF